The 2 T cell receptor beta chains given below trace back to one sample, sequenced in a study of CD8 T cells in Susac syndrome. The RNA input was about 0.5 to 1 ug, and it was reverse transcribed with random hexamers. Each CDR3 protein gets one entry after TCRdb re-called the immunoSEQ multiplex PCR reads with MiXCR. This sample has 100,000 to 150,000 distinct CDR3 sequences, with 85% to 95% found just once. The specimen was CD8+ T cells from PBMCs. These receptors came from a human donor with multiple sclerosis.

This sequence joins TRBV30 and TRBJ2-1, with TRBD2 as a possible D gene (6 bases). CDR1 is GTSNPN, CDR2 SVGIG, per germline (reference sequence). This CDR3 spans 12 amino acids. The V end lost 5 bases, the J end lost 3 bases, and 8 bases lay between the germline ends. CDR3 DNA sequence: TGTGCCTGGCGGAGGGGCTACAATGAGCAGTTCTTC. It codes for CAWRRGYNEQFF.

The chain employs TRBV5-1 and TRBJ2-6; 10 bases align to TRBD1. This CDR3 contains 18 residues. The ends lost 0 bases at V and 2 bases at J; junction bases unmatched: 5. Germline V gene data show CDR1 as SGHRS and CDR2 as YFSETQ. The DNA of the CDR3 is TGCGCCAGCAGCTTGGCCGAGACAGGGGGCCCTGGGGCCAACGTCCTGACTTTC. Its protein product is CASSLAETGGPGANVLTF.